A single sample is the source of the 32 T cell receptor beta chains below, sequenced in a study of blood T cells in healthy people across ages. It was with a sample-barcoded 5' primer and a J-beta primer mix that a second PCR of roughly 7 to 12 cycles was run. One entry per CDR3 protein, called by TCRdb with MiXCR from the 5' RACE reads. The sample contains approximately 960,000 distinct CDR3 sequences, roughly 29% of which appear only once. The sample was also reused in another study, on T cells of mothers and their children.

The sequenced sample consisted of blood. Receptors originate from a woman in her thirties or forties in good health.

This clonotype came up many times. V and J are TRBV4-1 and TRBJ1-4, with 9 bases identical to TRBD1. This CDR3 has 14 amino acids. CDR1 and CDR2 from the germline V gene are MGHRA and YSYEKL. J lost 5 bases, V lost 5 bases, and 3 bases had no gene match. CDR3 sequence: CASSTQGANEKLFF. CDR3 sequence (DNA): TGCGCCAGCAGCACACAGGGGGCAAATGAAAAACTGTTTTTT.

V gene TRBV5-1 combines with J gene TRBJ2-6; the D is unclear. This CDR3 spans 15 amino acids. Trimming pared 7 bases from V and 0 bases from J, leaving 11 bases between. The germline V gene encodes CDR1 SGHRS and CDR2 YFSETQ. CDR3 DNA sequence: TGCGCCAGCGTCAACGGATTCTCTGGGGCCAACGTCCTGACTTTC. It specifies CASVNGFSGANVLTF.

This clonotype was seen just once. Since a much larger clone is just one base distant, this may be a read error. This rearrangement joins TRBV15 to TRBJ2-5; a weak D match, TRBD1 (7 bases). The CDR3 spans 16 residues. V was clipped by 2 bases and J by 0 bases, with 13 bases between them. In germline, CDR1 is LNHNV, CDR2 YYDKDF (reference sequence). The CDR3 sequence: CATSRRAGGNQETQYF. In nucleotides, the CDR3 is TGTGCCACCAGCAGACGGGCAGGGGGGAACCAAGAGACCCAGTACTTC. Using reference TRBV15 and TRBJ2-5 for the parts outside the CDR3, the full variable domain is DAMVIQNPRYQVTQFGKPVTLSCSQTLNHNVMYWYQQKSSQAPKLLFHYYDKDFNNEADTPDNFQSRRPNTSFCFLDIRSPGLGDTAMYLCATSRRAGGNQETQYFGPGTRLLVL.

The chain carries TRBV24-1 and TRBJ2-7; no clear D. The germline V gene encodes CDR1 KGHDR and CDR2 SFDVKD. The CDR3 covers 14 residues. The V end lost 5 bases, the J end lost 0 bases, and 10 bases lay between the germline ends. CDR3 bases: TGTGCCACCAGTGTTGGCGGCAGCTCCTACGAGCAGTACTTC. It encodes CATSVGGSSYEQYF.

The J gene is TRBJ2-1, the V gene TRBV9; a possible D gene is TRBD2 (6 bases). The CDR3 runs 13 residues. V lost 2 bases and J lost 6, with 9 bases in between. Germline lookup yields CDR1 SGDLS and CDR2 YYNGEE. The CDR3 DNA is TGTGCCAGCAGCGTGGGACTTTTCAATGAGCAGTTCTTC. It codes for CASSVGLFNEQFF.

Ten or more counts support this clonotype. V is TRBV11-2 and J is TRBJ2-7; 8 nucleotides line up with TRBD2. V lost 1 base to trimming and J lost 4 bases; unmatched junction nucleotides: 12. The CDR3 is 17 residues long. The germline gives CDR1 SGHAT, CDR2 FQNNGV. The DNA of the CDR3 is TGTGCCAGCAGCTTAGCTGGGCGGGGGGCGGTTTTGTACGAGCAGTACTTC. It encodes CASSLAGRGAVLYEQYF.

The gene calls are TRBV6-6 and TRBJ2-5; D gene unclear. Trimming cost V 6 bases and J 5 bases, with 16 bases left between them. Germline values: CDR1 MNHNY, CDR2 SVGAGI (reference sequence). CDR3 size: 14 residues. This CDR3 reads CASRFLSNSETQYF. DNA for the CDR3: TGTGCCAGCAGGTTTTTGTCGAATTCGGAGACCCAGTACTTC.

The chain joins TRBV4-3 to TRBJ1-5, with D possibly being TRBD1 (6 bases). V was shortened by 3 bases and J by 0 bases, with 9 bases between the two germline ends. The germline V gene has CDR1 LGHNA and CDR2 YSLEER. This CDR3 is built from 15 residues. CDR3 in amino acids: CASSQTGYSNQPQHF. CDR3 nucleotide sequence: TGCGCCAGCAGCCAGACAGGTTATAGCAATCAGCCCCAGCATTTT.

The table lists this clonotype with a few counts. CDR3 DNA sequence: TGTGCCAGCAGCGTTCGGGAAGAAGAGACCCAGTACTTC. Translation gives CASSVREEETQYF. The genes are TRBV9 and TRBJ2-5; weak D call: TRBD2 (5 bases). The CDR3 length is 13 residues. Trimming shortened V by 2 bases and J by 3 bases, and 8 bases separated the two germline ends. Germline V lookup: CDR1 SGDLS, CDR2 YYNGEE.

This clonotype was seen many times. CDR3 bases: TGCAGTGCTAGAGATCAAGTCAGTTGGTACCAAGAGACCCAGTACTTC. It yields the protein CSARDQVSWYQETQYF. The chain carries TRBV20-1 and TRBJ2-5; D is uncertain. Trimming removed 0 bases from V and 0 bases from J, with 14 bases in between. CDR3 length: 16 residues. Germline lookup yields CDR1 DFQATT and CDR2 SNEGSKA (reference sequence).

The table lists this clonotype with a few counts. The V and J genes are TRBV27 and TRBJ2-1, with 7 bases lining up with TRBD2. V lost 5 bases to trimming and J lost 14 bases; unmatched junction nucleotides: 12. Germline CDR1 reads MNHEY; CDR2 reads SMNVEV (reference sequence). The CDR3 consists of 13 residues. The CDR3 loop is CASSEYGLGRKFF. The CDR3 DNA reads TGTGCCAGCAGTGAATACGGACTAGGGAGGAAGTTCTTC.

The table lists this clonotype with many counts. The CDR3 spells CASSQVGLAGGRYYNEQFF. The CDR3 bases are TGCGCCAGCAGCCAAGTGGGACTAGCGGGGGGTCGCTACTACAATGAGCAGTTCTTC. The V and J genes are TRBV4-1 and TRBJ2-1; TRBD2 matches at 15 bases. Germline CDR1 is MGHRA and CDR2 is YSYEKL. This CDR3 contains 19 residues. The trim removed 1 base at V and 3 bases at J, leaving 7 bases unmatched.

The rearrangement links TRBV4-1 to TRBJ2-1; 7 bases align to TRBD1. The V segment lost 2 bases and the J segment 4 bases; nucleotides outside the gene matches: 5. The CDR3 is 15 amino acids. Germline V gene data show CDR1 as MGHRA and CDR2 as YSYEKL. The CDR3 reads CASSQHPTGYNEQFF. CDR3 sequence (DNA): TGCGCCAGCAGCCAACACCCGACAGGGTACAATGAGCAGTTCTTC.

This clonotype was detected only a few times. The V and J genes are TRBV27 and TRBJ2-4, with no clear D. V lost 0 bases, J lost 1 base, and 13 bases lay in between. Per germline, CDR1 MNHEY and CDR2 SMNVEV (reference sequence). This CDR3 comprises 17 residues. The CDR3 spells CASSLSSQSSAKNIQYF. The CDR3 DNA reads TGTGCCAGCAGTTTATCGAGTCAGTCTTCCGCCAAAAACATTCAGTACTTC.

V is TRBV7-9 and J is TRBJ2-2; D is unresolved. V lost 3 bases and J 4 bases, leaving 12 bases between the germline ends. CDR1 is SEHNR, CDR2 FQNEAQ, per germline (reference sequence). The CDR3 sequence is 15 residues long. The CDR3 here is CASSFFESATGELFF. The CDR3 nucleotides read TGTGCCAGCAGCTTTTTCGAGTCCGCCACCGGGGAGCTGTTTTTT.

This chain connects TRBV19 to TRBJ1-4; D not certain. Per germline, CDR1 LNHDA and CDR2 SQIVND (reference sequence). V gave up 3 bases and J gave up 8 bases, with 7 bases separating them. This CDR3 region has 12 residues. The CDR3 DNA is TGTGCCAGTAGTATTCTCGAGGAAAAACTGTTTTTT. Amino acid sequence: CASSILEEKLFF.

Only a few counts were recorded for this clonotype. The chain links TRBV4-1 to TRBJ2-6; D is possibly TRBD1 (5 bases). V lost 2 bases, J lost 0 bases, and 17 bases lay in between. The CDR3 is made up of 19 amino acids. The germline V gene encodes CDR1 MGHRA and CDR2 YSYEKL. The CDR3 DNA follows: TGCGCCAGCAGCCAACCTGACAGAAGAGACCTCTCTGGGGCCAACGTCCTGACTTTC. Encoded protein: CASSQPDRRDLSGANVLTF.

This chain connects TRBV29-1 to TRBJ2-2; 8 nucleotides agree with TRBD2. Germline CDR1 SQVTM, CDR2 ANQGSEA. CDR3 size: 15 residues. V lost 4 bases to trimming and J lost 6 bases; unmatched junction nucleotides: 10. CDR3 region: CSVGSGGRGPGELFF. For the CDR3, the DNA is TGCAGCGTTGGGAGCGGGGGACGGGGCCCCGGGGAGCTGTTTTTT.

This chain uses TRBV20-1 with TRBJ1-5; D possibly corresponds to TRBD1 (5 bases). The CDR3 is made up of 13 amino acids. V shed 0 bases and J shed 9 bases, with 12 bases lying between them. Germline CDR1 reads DFQATT; CDR2 reads SNEGSKA (reference sequence). DNA of the CDR3: TGCAGTGCTAGAGATGAGGCGGGGCGGCCCCAGCATTTT. Protein sequence: CSARDEAGRPQHF.

This clonotype was seen ten or more times. The chain uses TRBV20-1 and TRBJ2-5, with D perhaps matching TRBD1 or TRBD2 (5 bases each). Per germline, CDR1 DFQATT and CDR2 SNEGSKA (reference sequence). CDR3 length: 13 amino acids. V lost 3 bases and J 5 bases, leaving 13 bases between the germline ends. The CDR3 loop reads CSASDGAGETQYF. The CDR3 DNA reads TGCAGTGCTAGCGACGGGGCCGGCGAGACCCAGTACTTC.

As for this clonotype: A much bigger clone sits one base away, suggesting this may be a read error. This chain connects TRBV6-6 to TRBJ2-1; 8 bases are a match to TRBD1. The CDR3 has 16 amino acids. CDR1 and CDR2 from the germline V gene are MNHNY and SVGAGI (reference sequence). The CDR3 DNA is TGTGCCAGCAGTCGCGATCGGACAGGGATCTACAATGAGCAGGTCTTC. The encoded protein is CASSRDRTGIYNEQVF.

The chain has TRBV30 and TRBJ1-1; D call uncertain. The CDR3 length is 12 residues. Deletions cut 4 bases from V and 1 base from J, with 7 bases between. The V gene's germline CDR1 is GTSNPN and CDR2 SVGIG (reference sequence). The chain's CDR3 is CAWNYENTEAFF. CDR3 bases: TGTGCCTGGAACTATGAGAACACTGAAGCTTTCTTT. Using reference TRBV30 and TRBJ1-1 for the parts outside the CDR3, the full variable domain is SQTIHQWPATLVQPVGSPLSLECTVEGTSNPNLYWYRQAAGRGLQLLFYSVGIGQISSEVPQNLSASRPQDRQFILSSKKLLLSDSGFYLCAWNYENTEAFFGQGTRLTVV.

This clonotype was seen at least ten times. This sequence joins TRBV21-1 and TRBJ2-7; no check of the table's D call, TRBD1, against the DNA was made. TRBV21-1 is flagged as a pseudogene. This CDR3 is 15 amino acids long. Written as DNA, the CDR3 is TGTGCCAGCAGCAGAGGACAGGCTCTCTCCTACGAGCAGTACTTC. Translated, it gives CASSRGQALSYEQYF.

The table lists this clonotype with a few counts. No conserved phenylalanine or tryptophan ends this CDR3, so it is likely a read error. The DNA is left out, because the CDR3 cannot be placed on it with certainty; the CDR3 is given as TCRdb lists it. The V and J genes are TRBV10-3 and TRBJ1-2; TRBD1, the D gene given by the table, was not confirmed from the DNA. Termini included, the CDR3 measures 11 amino acids. The germline gives CDR1 ENHRY, CDR2 SYGVKD. The CDR3 sequence is CAISEGWGTRI.

The genes are TRBV7-9 and TRBJ1-4; D might be TRBD1 (6 bases). Germline CDR1 SEHNR, CDR2 FQNEAQ (reference sequence). The V end lost 1 base, the J end lost 7 bases, and 16 bases lay between the germline ends. This CDR3 comprises 16 residues. CDR3 loop: CASSLVSWGQVEKLFF. The CDR3 region has the DNA TGTGCCAGCAGCTTAGTAAGCTGGGGGCAGGTTGAAAAACTGTTTTTT.

A note on this clonotype: This may come from a read error, since a much larger clone is one base off. DNA of the CDR3: TGCAGCGTAGACAGGGAGAGGGAGCAGTACTTC. Amino acids: CSVDREREQYF. The chain employs TRBV29-1 and TRBJ2-4, with TRBD1 matching 7 bases. Trimming removed 6 bases from V and 13 bases from J; junction bases left unmatched: 9. Germline-derived CDR1 and CDR2 are SQVTM and ANQGSEA. The CDR3 length is 11 residues.

This clonotype was recorded only once. The V gene is TRBV4-3, the J gene TRBJ1-2; D not certain. The CDR3 length is 12 residues. The V end lost 1 base, the J end lost 9 bases, and 9 bases lay between the germline ends. Germline CDR1 is LGHNA and CDR2 is YSLEER. The chain's CDR3 is CASSQGGYSYTF. The CDR3 DNA is TGCGCCAGCAGCCAAGGGGGTTATAGCTACACCTTC.

A note on this clonotype: Since a much larger clone is just one base distant, this may be a read error. This sequence joins TRBV7-3 and TRBJ2-5; weak D call: TRBD2 (6 bases). TRBJ2-1 matches the DNA end more closely, so the J call is doubtful. Germline loops: CDR1 SGHTA, CDR2 FQGTGA. This CDR3 has 16 residues. The CDR3 spells CASSLTGSIPGETQFF. CDR3 nucleotides: TGTGCCAGCAGCTTAACGGGGAGCATCCCGGGAGAGACCCAGTTCTTC.

In its sample, this clonotype was seen a few times. CDR3: CSARDNHLRQIETQYF. DNA for the CDR3: TGCAGTGCTAGAGACAATCACCTCAGACAGATAGAGACCCAGTACTTC. This chain joins TRBV20-1 and TRBJ2-5; possibly TRBD1 for D (5 bases). The germline gives CDR1 DFQATT, CDR2 SNEGSKA (reference sequence). The CDR3 contains 16 residues. The germline V and J ends were trimmed by 0 bases and 4 bases, with 18 bases remaining between them.

This clonotype occurred a few times. The V call is TRBV20-1, the J call TRBJ2-5, with a possible D match to TRBD1 (5 bases). The CDR3 sequence is 14 residues long. Germline lookup yields CDR1 DFQATT and CDR2 SNEGSKA (reference sequence). The CDR3 DNA reads TGCAGCGGCCGAAGAGCAGGGCAACAAGAGACCCAGTACTTC. Translated, it gives CSGRRAGQQETQYF.

This clonotype showed up many times. J is TRBJ1-2 and V is TRBV12-3 or TRBV12-4, with 11 bases fitting TRBD1. This CDR3 contains 15 residues. V lost 7 bases and J lost 8; bases outside the gene matches: 12. CDR3: CASKLSGTGGVGYTF. The CDR3, as DNA: TGTGCCAGCAAACTGAGCGGGACAGGGGGTGTGGGCTACACCTTC.

This clonotype was seen at least ten times. This sequence joins TRBV18 and TRBJ1-2, with D perhaps TRBD1 (5 bases). V was pared by 1 base and J by 3 bases, with 9 bases between. CDR3 length: 14 amino acids. Germline CDR1 reads KGHSH; CDR2 reads LQKENI. CDR3 sequence (DNA): TGTGCCAGCTCACCACGACAGACCTACTATGGCTACACCTTC. This translates into CASSPRQTYYGYTF.